The rows below give T cell receptor beta chains drawn from one sample of a study of PD-L1 blockade in urothelial cancer. TCRdb keeps only in-frame clones here, not all; method: immunoSEQ multiplex PCR. Of more than 50,000 clones listed, over 70% are singletons. Material: PBMCs, obtained around atezolizumab (anti-PD-L1) treatment. The receptor source for this set is a man between 70 and 80 years old with urothelial cancer. Each CDR3 is given with its conserved first and last residue. A D gene is named only where the DNA matches it firmly. Expanded clones get a size class; other rows say once, few or many, or leave the size out.

v_gene,abundance,j_gene,d_gene,CDR3nt,CDR3aa
TRBV29-1,medium-sized,TRBJ2-2,.,TGCAGCGTTGATGACTTCACCGGGGAGCTGTTTTTT,CSVDDFTGELFF
TRBV5-6,.,TRBJ1-1,.,TGTGCCAGCAGCAGCATCGACAGGTCCTCTTGGGGAGAAGCTTTCTTT,CASSSIDRSSWGEAFF
TRBV29-1,.,TRBJ1-1,.,TGCAGCGTTGAAAGGCGGGTCATGAACACTGAAGCTTTCTTT,CSVERRVMNTEAFF
TRBV27,few,TRBJ1-5,TRBD1,TGTGCCAGCAGGGGGGACAGGGTGAGCCAGCCCCAGCATTTT,CASRGDRVSQPQHF
TRBV5-4,.,TRBJ2-1,TRBD2,TGTGCCAGCAGCCCGTGGAGCGGGAGCTCCTACAATGAGCAGTTCTTC,CASSPWSGSSYNEQFF
TRBV7-9,.,TRBJ2-5,TRBD1,TGTGCCAGCAGCTTAACAGGGGGGAGTGGGGAGACCCAGTACTTC,CASSLTGGSGETQYF
TRBV11-2,.,TRBJ2-1,.,TGTGCCAGCAGCCGCTTGATTGAGAGCTCCTACAATGAGCAGTTCTTC,CASSRLIESSYNEQFF
TRBV19,few,TRBJ1-2,.,TGTGCCAGTAGTACGGGAGGGGCCAACTATGGCTACACCTTC,CASSTGGANYGYTF
TRBV5-1,.,TRBJ2-1,TRBD2,TGCGCCAGCAGCCGAGGACTAGCCCCCAATGAGCAGTTCTTC,CASSRGLAPNEQFF
TRBV6-5,.,TRBJ1-1,.,TGTGCCAGCACCAGGAACACTGAAGCTTTCTTT,CASTRNTEAFF
TRBV19,.,TRBJ2-2,.,TGTGCCAGTAGTCCCTCGACTAGACCGGACACCGGGGAGCTGTTTTTT,CASSPSTRPDTGELFF
TRBV11-2,.,TRBJ1-1,.,TGTGCCTGGGGGGTTCCAAACACTGAAGCTTTCTTT,CAWGVPNTEAFF
TRBV11-2,.,TRBJ2-1,.,TGTGCCAGCGAGCTTATTGCGGGGCTCAATGAGCAGTTCTTC,CASELIAGLNEQFF
TRBV28,.,TRBJ2-2,.,TGTGCCAGCAGTTCGGGGACCGGGGAGCTGTTTTTT,CASSSGTGELFF
TRBV19,few,TRBJ1-5,.,TGTGCCAGTAGTCGGGTGAACTCAGCCTATAGCAATCAGCCCCAGCATTTT,CASSRVNSAYSNQPQHF
TRBV6-5,.,TRBJ1-4,.,TGTGCCAGCGGTCGAGCGGAGGGTGAAAAACTGTTTTTT,CASGRAEGEKLFF
TRBV19,.,TRBJ2-1,.,TGTGCCAGTAGTTCAGGGTTTGCTTCCTACAATGAGCAGTTCTTC,CASSSGFASYNEQFF
TRBV29-1,.,TRBJ2-7,TRBD2,TGCAGCGTGGCCGGGACTAGCGGGACCTACGAGCAGTACTTC,CSVAGTSGTYEQYF
TRBV6-1,.,TRBJ2-7,.,TGTGCCAGCAGTGAAGCGGGGCAGCCCTCCTACGAGCAGTACTTC,CASSEAGQPSYEQYF
TRBV15,.,TRBJ2-2,TRBD2,TGTGCCACCAGCAAGATGCTAGCGGGGTCCACCGGGGAGCTGTTTTTT,CATSKMLAGSTGELFF
TRBV29-1,few,TRBJ2-1,.,TGCAGCGTTGTGTCACAGGGAGGGAGGTGGGGTGAGCAGTTCTTC,CSVVSQGGRWGEQFF
TRBV28,.,TRBJ2-7,.,TGTGCCAGCAATCGGAGAACTGCCTACGAGCAGTACTTC,CASNRRTAYEQYF
TRBV2,.,TRBJ1-2,TRBD1,TGTGCCAGCAGTGGGGACAGGAGCTTCTATGGCTACACCTTC,CASSGDRSFYGYTF
TRBV27,once,TRBJ1-2,.,TGTGCCAGCAGTTTAGATGGGCAGTCCCTTAGGGGCTACACCTTC,CASSLDGQSLRGYTF
TRBV6-1,.,TRBJ2-7,TRBD1,TGTGCCAGCAGTCCCCAGGGGGCGGCTGAGTACGAGCAGTACTTC,CASSPQGAAEYEQYF
TRBV4-2,.,TRBJ1-2,.,TGTGCCAGCAGCCAAGTCGCGAGCTATGGCTACACCTTC,CASSQVASYGYTF
TRBV5-1,.,TRBJ1-1,TRBD1,TGCGCCAGCAGCCCGCTTGGACAGGGACTAACTGAAGCTTTCTTT,CASSPLGQGLTEAFF
TRBV7-8,.,TRBJ2-1,.,TGTGCCAGCAGCTTGGTTAGCTACAATGAGCAGTTCTTC,CASSLVSYNEQFF
TRBV7-2,.,TRBJ1-1,TRBD1,TGTGCCAGCAGCTTAGTGGCAGGGGGGAACACTGAAGCTTTCTTT,CASSLVAGGNTEAFF
TRBV30,.,TRBJ2-1,.,TGTGCCTGGAGTGTAGGCGGTTACTACAATGAGCAGTTCTTC,CAWSVGGYYNEQFF
TRBV9,.,TRBJ1-2,.,TGTGCCAGCAGCGCAGGGGTCGGCTACACCTTC,CASSAGVGYTF
TRBV11-1,few,TRBJ2-7,TRBD1,TGTGCCAGCAGCTCCCGACAGGGGCTGACCTACGAGCAGTACTTC,CASSSRQGLTYEQYF
TRBV18,few,TRBJ2-1,.,TGTGCCAGCTCCCCCGGAGGCAGGAGGAGCTCCTACAATGAGCAGTTCTTC,CASSPGGRRSSYNEQFF
TRBV6-1,.,TRBJ1-2,TRBD1,TGTGCGGTAAAGGACAGGAACTATGGCTACACCTTC,CAVKDRNYGYTF
TRBV27,.,TRBJ1-2,TRBD1,TGTGCCAGCAGTTTATTCACAGGGGATGGCTACACCTTC,CASSLFTGDGYTF
TRBV2,.,TRBJ2-4,TRBD1,TGTGCCAGCAAACTAGACAGGGGGCGCGACAACATTCAGTACTTC,CASKLDRGRDNIQYF
TRBV5-4,.,TRBJ2-3,.,TGTGCCAGCAGCTCTTGGGAGGCTGGCACAGATACGCAGTATTTT,CASSSWEAGTDTQYF
TRBV7-9,.,TRBJ2-7,TRBD2,TGTGCCAGCAGTTCCACTAGCGGGAGTCAGTACGAGCAGTACTTC,CASSSTSGSQYEQYF